This record concerns one T cell receptor beta chain sequence. Its antigen is as yet unknown. There are 17 residues in the CDR3. Trimming took 3 bases from V and 6 from J, leaving 23 bases between them. Germline assignment: CDR1 LNHNV and CDR2 YYDKDF (reference sequence). The entry originates in a study of cytomegalovirus exposure and HLA in healthy donors. Regarding the study as a whole: The authors confirmed in vitro that a few CMV-associated chains were specific for CMV antigens. Later analysis identified 16,951 TCR beta sequences associated with HLA alleles, using a false discovery rate threshold of 0.05.

The PCR ran on 60 Vbeta and 13 Jbeta primers. Measured with immunoSEQ multiplex PCR; TCRdb has only the in-frame clones, and not every one. The data hold 130,000 to 150,000 clones, with roughly 79% observed a single time. This TCR was sampled from a woman in her 30s in good health and CMV-seronegative. This sequence joins TRBV15 and TRBJ1-1; maybe TRBD1 (6 bases). The sequenced sample consisted of PBMCs. In DNA, the CDR3 is TGTGCCACCAGCAGGTGGGACAAGTTGGGATTCAACCCTGAAGCTTTCTTT. It is translated as CATSRWDKLGFNPEAFF.